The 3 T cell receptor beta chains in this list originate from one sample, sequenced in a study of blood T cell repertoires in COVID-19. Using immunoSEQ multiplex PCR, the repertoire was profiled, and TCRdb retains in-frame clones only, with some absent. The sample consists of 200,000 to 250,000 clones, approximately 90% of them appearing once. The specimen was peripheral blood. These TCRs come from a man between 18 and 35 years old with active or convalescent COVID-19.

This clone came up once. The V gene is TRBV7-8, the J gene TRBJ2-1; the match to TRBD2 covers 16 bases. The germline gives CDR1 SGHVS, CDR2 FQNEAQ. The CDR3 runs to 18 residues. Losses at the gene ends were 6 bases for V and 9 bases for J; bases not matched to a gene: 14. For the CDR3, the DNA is TGTGCCAGCAGGGGGACTAGCGGGAGGGCCACGGGAAGGGGTGAGCAGTTCTTC. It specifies CASRGTSGRATGRGEQFF.

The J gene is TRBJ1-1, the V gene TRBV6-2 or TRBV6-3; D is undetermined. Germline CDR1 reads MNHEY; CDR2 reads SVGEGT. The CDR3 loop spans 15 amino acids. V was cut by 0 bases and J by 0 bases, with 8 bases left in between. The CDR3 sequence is CASSYSRLLNTEAFF. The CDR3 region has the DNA TGTGCCAGCAGTTACTCGAGGCTGTTGAACACTGAAGCTTTCTTT.

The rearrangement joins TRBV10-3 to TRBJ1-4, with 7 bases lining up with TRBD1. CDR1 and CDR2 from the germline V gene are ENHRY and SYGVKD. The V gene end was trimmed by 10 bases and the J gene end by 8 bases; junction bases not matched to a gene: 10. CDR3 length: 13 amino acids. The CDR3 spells CATETGQGEKLFF. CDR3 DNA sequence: TGTGCCACCGAGACAGGGCAGGGGGAAAAACTGTTTTTT.